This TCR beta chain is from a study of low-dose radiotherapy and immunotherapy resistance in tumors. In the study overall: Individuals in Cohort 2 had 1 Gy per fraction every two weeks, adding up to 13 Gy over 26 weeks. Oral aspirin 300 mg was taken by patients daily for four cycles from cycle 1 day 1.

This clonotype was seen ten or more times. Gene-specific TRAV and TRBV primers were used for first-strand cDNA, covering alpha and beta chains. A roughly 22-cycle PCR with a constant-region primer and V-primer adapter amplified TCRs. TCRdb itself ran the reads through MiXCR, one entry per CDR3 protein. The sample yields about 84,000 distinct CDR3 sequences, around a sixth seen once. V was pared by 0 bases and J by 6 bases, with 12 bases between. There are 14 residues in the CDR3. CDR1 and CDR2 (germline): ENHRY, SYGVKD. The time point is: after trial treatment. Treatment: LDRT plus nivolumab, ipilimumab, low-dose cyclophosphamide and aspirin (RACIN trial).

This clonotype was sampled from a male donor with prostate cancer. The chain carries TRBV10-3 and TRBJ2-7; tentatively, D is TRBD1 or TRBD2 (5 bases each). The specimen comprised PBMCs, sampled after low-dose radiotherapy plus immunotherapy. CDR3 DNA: TGTGCCATCAGTGAGTCGGGGGAGCCCCGCGAGCAGTACTTC. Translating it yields CAISESGEPREQYF.